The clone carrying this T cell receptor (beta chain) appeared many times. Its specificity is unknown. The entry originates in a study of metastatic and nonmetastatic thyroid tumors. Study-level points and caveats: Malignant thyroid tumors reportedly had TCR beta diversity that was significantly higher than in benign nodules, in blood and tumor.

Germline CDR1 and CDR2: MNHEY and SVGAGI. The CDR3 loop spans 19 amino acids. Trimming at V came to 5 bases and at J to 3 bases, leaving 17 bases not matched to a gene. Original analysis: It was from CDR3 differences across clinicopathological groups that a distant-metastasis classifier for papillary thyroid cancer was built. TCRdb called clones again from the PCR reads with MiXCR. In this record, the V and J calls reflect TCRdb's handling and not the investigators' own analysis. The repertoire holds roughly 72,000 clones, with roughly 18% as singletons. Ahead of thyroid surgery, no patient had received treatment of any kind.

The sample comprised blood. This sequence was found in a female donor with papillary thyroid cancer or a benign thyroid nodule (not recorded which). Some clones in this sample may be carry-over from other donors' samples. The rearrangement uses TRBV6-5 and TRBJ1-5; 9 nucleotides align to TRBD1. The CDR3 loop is CASSPTLLWTGVINQPQHF. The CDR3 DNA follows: TGTGCCAGCAGTCCCACCCTATTATGGACAGGGGTTATCAATCAGCCCCAGCATTTT.